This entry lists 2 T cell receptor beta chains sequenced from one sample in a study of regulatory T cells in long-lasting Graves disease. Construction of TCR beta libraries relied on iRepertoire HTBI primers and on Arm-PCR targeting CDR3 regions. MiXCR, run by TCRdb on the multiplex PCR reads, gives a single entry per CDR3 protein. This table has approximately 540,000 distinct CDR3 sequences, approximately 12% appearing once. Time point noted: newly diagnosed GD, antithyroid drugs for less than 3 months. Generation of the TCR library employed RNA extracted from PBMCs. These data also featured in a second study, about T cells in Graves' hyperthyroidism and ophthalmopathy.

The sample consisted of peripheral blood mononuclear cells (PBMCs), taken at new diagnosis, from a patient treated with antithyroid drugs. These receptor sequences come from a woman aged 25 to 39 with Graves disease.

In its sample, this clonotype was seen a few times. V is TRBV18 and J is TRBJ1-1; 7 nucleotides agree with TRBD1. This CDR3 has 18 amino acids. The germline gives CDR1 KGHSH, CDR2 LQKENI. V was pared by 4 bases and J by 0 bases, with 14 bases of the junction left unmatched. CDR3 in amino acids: CASSRTGTETLMNTEAFF. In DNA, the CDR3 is TGTGCCAGCTCACGCACCGGGACAGAGACCCTTATGAACACTGAAGCTTTCTTT.

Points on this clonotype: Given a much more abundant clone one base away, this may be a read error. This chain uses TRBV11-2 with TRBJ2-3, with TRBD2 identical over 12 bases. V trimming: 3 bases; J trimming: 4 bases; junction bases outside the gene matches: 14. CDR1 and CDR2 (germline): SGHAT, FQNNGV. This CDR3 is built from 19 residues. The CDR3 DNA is TGTGCCAGCAGCTTCACCGAGGGTCCGGGACTAGCGGGCGCAGATACGCAGTATTTT. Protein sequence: CASSFTEGPGLAGADTQYF.